The clone carrying this T cell receptor (beta chain) occurred a few times. This sample was taken from a study of blood T cell repertoires in COVID-19. Study-wide background: Sites in the United States, Italy and Spain provided acute and convalescent COVID-19 samples. The cDNA or gDNA used as material had been derived from T cells, B-cell-depleted T cells, or PBMCs.

This CDR3 region has 14 residues. Germline V CDR1 and CDR2: SEHNR, FQNEAQ (reference sequence). Trimming removed 6 bases from V and 5 bases from J; junction bases left unmatched: 7. Authors' methods: Using reference gene primer amplification, nucleated cell counts were estimated. This table comes from immunoSEQ multiplex PCR, and its TCRdb copy is limited to in-frame clones, with some not included. V and J calls and clone size are given by that table; D and trimming were obtained from the DNA. The sample gives around 40,000 clones, approximately 88% of which show up once; 20% to 25% is in the top ten.

The sample consisted of peripheral blood. The clonotype originates from a man over 45 with active COVID-19. V gene TRBV7-9 combines with J gene TRBJ2-5; TRBD2 aligns across 9 bases. In DNA form, the CDR3 reads TGTGCCAGCAGGGGACTAGCTGCAATGGAGACCCAGTACTTC. Residues: CASRGLAAMETQYF.